This TCR beta chain was profiled in a study of shared clonotypes between healthy human individuals. The CDR3 has 16 amino acids. V was trimmed by 3 bases and J by 5 bases, leaving 14 bases between them. From germline, CDR1 is MNHEY and CDR2 SVGAGI. Profiled with immunoSEQ multiplex PCR; TCRdb holds only in-frame clones, not every one. The table has 650,000 to 750,000 clones, around 72% seen once. This clone was found once. Input material: memory CD4+ T cells sorted from blood. Subset indicated: CD45RA-negative fraction. The rearrangement uses TRBV6-5 and TRBJ2-6; weak D call: TRBD1 (6 bases). The sequence was collected from a woman aged 25 to 39 in good health. CDR3 DNA: TGTGCCAGCAGTTATCAGGGGCCGGGGAGGGCCAACGTCCTGACTTTC. Protein: CASSYQGPGRANVLTF.